One TCR beta chain is described in this entry. This sample stems from a study of cytomegalovirus exposure and HLA in healthy donors. The V and J ends lost 4 bases and 3 bases, in that order; junction bases with no gene match: 8. The CDR3 is 16 amino acids. Germline CDR1 MNHEY, CDR2 SMNVEV (reference sequence). The PCR employed 60 Vbeta primers together with 13 Jbeta primers. Sequencing used immunoSEQ multiplex PCR; TCRdb keeps in-frame clones, though not all of them. This table holds approximately 170,000 clones. The specimen sequenced was PBMCs. This chain joins TRBV27 and TRBJ2-7; TRBD2 matches at 11 bases. The sequence was obtained from a woman between 18 and 29 years old in good health and CMV-seropositive. The CDR3 DNA follows: TGTGCCAGCAGTTCTCAAGGGACTAGCGGTTTCTACGAGCAGTACTTC. It specifies CASSSQGTSGFYEQYF.